Listed below are T cell receptor beta chains from one sample, sequenced in a study of tumor-infiltrating lymphocytes in oesophageal squamous cell carcinoma. TCRdb called the PCR reads again in MiXCR, with one record for every CDR3 protein. This table has about 20,000 distinct CDR3 sequences, 39% appearing once. Sequences were obtained from esophageal tumor tissue. The receptors derive from a male donor with esophageal squamous cell carcinoma. Each CDR3 is given with its conserved first and last residue. The order of the fields is V gene, clone size, J gene, D gene, CDR3 DNA, CDR3 protein. D genes are given only for firm matches. Only some rows state a clone size, as once, few, many or a class for expanded clones.

TRBV11-2,-,TRBJ2-5,-,TGTGCCAGCAGCTCTAAAGAGACCCAGTACTTC,CASSSKETQYF
TRBV6-1,many,TRBJ2-7,-,TGTGCCAGCAGTGGGACCCCGACAGGGAGGGACGAGCAGTACTTC,CASSGTPTGRDEQYF
TRBV7-6,-,TRBJ2-5,-,TGTGTCAGCAGCTCTAACAGGGACGAGGCAGTAGAGACCCAGTACTTC,CVSSSNRDEAVETQYF
TRBV6-1,medium-sized,TRBJ1-4,-,TGTGCCAGCAGTGACGGGGATGAAAAACTGTTTTTT,CASSDGDEKLFF
TRBV6-1,many,TRBJ1-1,-,TGTGCCAGCAAGGATAAACAGTTCACTGAAGCTTTCTTT,CASKDKQFTEAFF
TRBV10-3,-,TRBJ2-1,TRBD1,TGTGCCAGCAGTGGCGGACAGGGGATTAACCACGAGCAGTTCTTC,CASSGGQGINHEQFF
TRBV11-2,-,TRBJ2-1,-,TGTGCCAGCAGCTTACATAAGGGCGAGCAGTTCTTC,CASSLHKGEQFF
TRBV7-2,-,TRBJ2-3,-,TGTGCCAGCAGCTTAGGGTTAGCGGTCACAGATACGCAGTATTTT,CASSLGLAVTDTQYF
TRBV27,many,TRBJ2-2,TRBD2,TGTGCCAGCAGTGGACAGCGGGAGAGGCACACCGGGGAGCTGTTTTTT,CASSGQRERHTGELFF
TRBV12-3/TRBV12-4,-,TRBJ1-1,-,TGTGCCAGCACCAATGGAGGGGGGCGCGACACTGAAGCTTTCTTT,CASTNGGGRDTEAFF
TRBV7-2,-,TRBJ2-5,-,TGTGCCAGCAGCTTAGTGGGTAGGGAGACCCAGTACTTC,CASSLVGRETQYF
TRBV6-1,many,TRBJ1-2,-,TGTGCCAGCAGTGGCACAGGGACGGGCAGTGGCTACACCTTC,CASSGTGTGSGYTF
TRBV11-2,medium-sized,TRBJ2-3,-,TGTGCCAGCAGCTATCCCGGTACAGATACGCAGTATTTT,CASSYPGTDTQYF
TRBV18,few,TRBJ2-4,-,-,CASSPDRDYGYTFGF
TRBV6-1,-,TRBJ2-7,TRBD1,TGTGCCAGTAAGGGACAGGGGGCCTCCTACGAGCAGTACTTC,CASKGQGASYEQYF
TRBV7-2,few,TRBJ2-6,-,TGTGCCAGCAGCTTAGAACGACCGGGACTGTTATCCTCTGGGGCCAACGTCCTGACTTTC,CASSLERPGLLSSGANVLTF
TRBV7-4,-,TRBJ2-5,-,TGTGCCAGCAGCTTTGGCTTGGAGACCCAGTGCTTC,CASSFGLETQCF
TRBV9,few,TRBJ2-1,-,TGTGCCAGCAGCGGCCGGGACAAAGAAAGGATTACAATAGAGCAGTTCTTC,CASSGRDKERITIEQFF
TRBV12-3/TRBV12-4,few,TRBJ2-7,-,TGTGCCAGCAGTTTCGGCTACGAGCAGTACTTC,CASSFGYEQYF
TRBV6-6,few,TRBJ2-1,TRBD2,TGTGCCAGCAGTTACGCCGGACTAGCGTTTTACTCGGCGTACAATGAGCAGTTCTTC,CASSYAGLAFYSAYNEQFF
TRBV25-1,-,TRBJ2-7,TRBD2,TGTGCCAGCAGTAACCCGGGAGGAGGGGCTCCCTACGAGCAGTACTTC,CASSNPGGGAPYEQYF
TRBV6-6,-,TRBJ2-3,-,TGTGCCAGCAGTTACTCGAGGACAGGAGGGAGGGATACGCAGTATTTT,CASSYSRTGGRDTQYF
TRBV7-4,-,TRBJ1-2,-,TGTGCCAGAAGCTTACGCGGTGACTATGGCTACACCTTC,CARSLRGDYGYTF
TRBV12-3/TRBV12-4,many,TRBJ1-1,TRBD1,TGTGCCAGCAGTTTAGAATTAAGAGGGGGCCTCACTGAAGCTTTCTTT,CASSLELRGGLTEAFF
TRBV7-3,-,TRBJ2-3,-,TGTGCCAGCAGCTTAAATGGCTTCCTCACAGATACGCAGTATTTT,CASSLNGFLTDTQYF
TRBV7-9,few,TRBJ2-6,-,-,CASSLVGGRRPNLWLHLRF
TRBV10-3,many,TRBJ2-5,TRBD1,TGTGCCATCAGTGGGGCTCTGACAGGGACCCAAGAGACCCAGTACTTC,CAISGALTGTQETQYF
TRBV7-9,-,TRBJ2-3,-,TGTGCCAGCAGCTTTAACGGTGGGGATACGCAGTATTTT,CASSFNGGDTQYF
TRBV7-3,-,TRBJ1-2,-,TGTGCCAGCAGCTTAAACGGCGGAGCTAACTATGGCTACACCTTC,CASSLNGGANYGYTF
TRBV7-7,-,TRBJ2-5,TRBD1,TGTGCTAGCAGCCCGGGACAGGGTGGGGAGCAGCTCTTC,CASSPGQGGEQLF
TRBV10-2,medium-sized,TRBJ2-1,-,TGCGCCAGCAGTATGCAAGGGGGTGAGCAGTTCTTC,CASSMQGGEQFF
TRBV5-1,few,TRBJ2-3,TRBD2,TGCGCCAGCAGCTCGGAACTAGCGGGTACGCAGTATTTT,CASSSELAGTQYF
TRBV7-8,-,TRBJ2-4,-,TGTGCCAGCAGCTTGGGGGGAGGTGGCAAAAACATTCAGTACTTC,CASSLGGGGKNIQYF
TRBV27,many,TRBJ1-4,-,TGTGCCAGCAGCCCAGGGGCTGAAAAACTGTTTTTT,CASSPGAEKLFF
TRBV7-6,-,TRBJ2-5,-,TGTGCCAGCAGCTTATCCCAGGCTCAAGAGACCCAGTACTTC,CASSLSQAQETQYF
TRBV7-9,medium-sized,TRBJ1-4,-,TGTGCCAGCAGCTTAAGGAGCCAGGGAAACGAAAAACTGTTTTTT,CASSLRSQGNEKLFF
TRBV7-6,few,TRBJ2-7,-,TGTGCCAGCAGCCCCCGGACAGCCTCCTACGAGCAGTACTTC,CASSPRTASYEQYF
TRBV11-2,-,TRBJ2-1,-,TGTGCCAGCAGCCGGAACAGGGCCGAGGGACAGTTCTTC,CASSRNRAEGQFF
TRBV7-8,few,TRBJ1-6,TRBD1,TGTGCCAGCAGCTTAGATAGGACAGGGAATTCACCCCTCCACTTT,CASSLDRTGNSPLHF
TRBV11-2,many,TRBJ1-1,-,TGTGCCAGCAGCTCCAGGAACACTGAAGCTTTCTTT,CASSSRNTEAFF
TRBV10-3,few,TRBJ1-6,-,TGTGCCATCAGTGAGTCGACAGGTTATAATTCACCCCTCCACTTT,CAISESTGYNSPLHF
TRBV10-3,-,TRBJ1-4,TRBD1,TGTGCCATCAGTGACAGGGGGGTAGGTTACGAGGAAAAACTGTTTTTT,CAISDRGVGYEEKLFF
TRBV7-2,-,TRBJ2-1,TRBD2,TGTGCCAGCAGCTTAGGGCCTAGCGGGGGGGCAGGTAATGAGCAGTTCTTC,CASSLGPSGGAGNEQFF
TRBV5-1,-,TRBJ2-7,-,TGCGCCAGCAGCTTGGGGGGGGACTCCTACGAGCAGTACTTC,CASSLGGDSYEQYF
TRBV19,many,TRBJ1-2,TRBD1,TGTGCCAGTAGTGCGGACAGGTCGAATTGGGATGGCTACACCTTC,CASSADRSNWDGYTF
TRBV6-9,-,TRBJ2-3,-,TGTGCCAGCAGTCGAGGGCAGCGTTTACCAACAGATACGCAGTATTTT,CASSRGQRLPTDTQYF